One and the same sample provided the 25 T cell receptor beta chains below, sequenced in a study of T cells in Graves' hyperthyroidism and ophthalmopathy (dated 2019 in TCRdb). Libraries were prepared through multiplex PCR. Sequencing took place on an Illumina HiSeq 2000. TCR beta CDR3 regions were amplified from RNA transcripts. The first round of RT-PCR for the TCR CDR3 was performed with the HTBI primer set and the Qiagen OneStep RT-PCR kit. Clones were called with MiXCR by TCRdb after fastp trimmed the public reads at Q25, and only in-frame beta chains were retained. Records with the same CDR3 protein are collapsed into one entry carrying the most frequent genes and DNA. This sample gives 400,000 to 450,000 distinct CDR3 sequences in total; roughly 14% of them show up just once. About 13% of the sample comes from the top ten. Material for sequencing was blood. These receptors originate from a man aged 18 to 30 with Graves' ophthalmopathy.

This clonotype has a handful of counts. V and J are TRBV7-2 and TRBJ2-7, with D unresolved. Germline V gene sequence: CDR1 SGHTA, CDR2 FQGNSA. The CDR3 length is 14 residues. V was shortened by 1 base and J by 1 base, with 8 bases between the two germline ends. CDR3 DNA sequence: TGTGCCAGCAGCTTAGAAAGCACTTCCTACGAGCAGTACTTC. Translated: CASSLESTSYEQYF.

Ten or more counts support this clonotype. The V and J genes are TRBV11-2 and TRBJ1-6; the D is unclear. The germline V gene has CDR1 SGHAT and CDR2 FQNNGV. This CDR3 is 14 amino acids long. V lost 1 base, J lost 4 bases, and 5 bases lay in between. The CDR3 bases are TGTGCCAGCAGCTTAGCCATGTATAATTCACCCCTCCACTTT. This gives the protein CASSLAMYNSPLHF.

Ten or more counts support this clonotype. The V and J genes are TRBV20-1 and TRBJ1-5; D gene unclear. The CDR3 runs to 13 residues. Trimming shortened V by 5 bases and J by 6 bases, and 14 bases separated the two germline ends. The germline gives CDR1 DFQATT, CDR2 SNEGSKA (reference sequence). CDR3 in DNA: TGCAGTGCTCCCGTAGAGGGTAGTCAGCCCCAGCATTTT. Translation gives CSAPVEGSQPQHF.

Regarding this clonotype: At one end, the junction sequence differs from germline, possibly due to a read error. The CDR3, as DNA: TGTACCAGCAGTTTTCGACAGGGTAATTCACCCCTCCACTTT. It is translated as CTSSFRQGNSPLHF. This chain connects TRBV12-3 or TRBV12-4 to TRBJ1-6, with TRBD1 matching 7 bases. The CDR3 loop spans 14 amino acids.

This clonotype was picked up many times. The V gene is TRBV5-1, the J gene TRBJ1-2, with 9 bases lining up with TRBD1. The CDR3 extends over 13 amino acids. Germline V gene lookup returns CDR1 SGHRS and CDR2 YFSETQ. Losses at the gene ends were 4 bases for V and 7 bases for J; bases not matched to a gene: 5. The CDR3 sequence: CASSLGTGSGYTF. Here the CDR3 DNA reads TGCGCCAGCAGCCTCGGGACAGGGAGTGGCTACACCTTC.

This clonotype was detected ten times or more. Just one base apart from a much larger clone, this may be a read error. The CDR3 end shows no conserved phenylalanine or tryptophan, and so a read error is likely. This chain uses TRBV7-8 with TRBJ2-5, with TRBD2 identical over 8 bases. The germline gives CDR1 SGHVS, CDR2 FQNEAQ. Trimming took 4 bases from V and 7 from J; bases not matched to a gene: 8. CDR3 length: 14 amino acids. In DNA form, the CDR3 reads TGTGCCAGCAGCTCTGCGGGGGGCGGGGCGACCCAGTACCTC. Its translation: CASSSAGGGATQYL.

The V and J genes are TRBV7-2 and TRBJ1-2; 9 bases fit TRBD1. CDR3 length: 16 amino acids. The germline CDR1 and CDR2 sequences are SGHTA and FQGNSA. The junction had 7 bases not matched to a gene; V was cut back by 4 bases and J by 1 base. The CDR3 is CASSSTGGAVNYGYTF. The DNA of the CDR3 is TGTGCCAGCAGCTCCACAGGGGGCGCCGTTAACTATGGCTACACCTTC.

This clonotype was seen a few times. The chain combines TRBV6-5 with TRBJ2-4; no reliable D call. Germline V lookup: CDR1 MNHEY, CDR2 SVGAGI. V was cut by 0 bases and J by 2 bases, with 14 bases left in between. The CDR3 loop spans 17 amino acids. CDR3 sequence (DNA): TGTGCCAGCAGTTACTCTGGCACCGGGTGGACCAAAAACATTCAGTACTTC. As protein: CASSYSGTGWTKNIQYF.

In its sample, this clonotype was seen many times. The V gene is TRBV6-1, the J gene TRBJ2-5; D might be TRBD2 (5 bases). Germline CDR1 and CDR2: MNHNS and SASEGT. The CDR3 has 12 residues. Trimming pared 5 bases from V and 4 bases from J, leaving 8 bases between. The CDR3 sequence is CASSYEGETQYF. The CDR3 region has the DNA TGTGCCAGCAGTTACGAGGGAGAGACCCAGTACTTC.

The J gene is TRBJ2-3, the V gene TRBV6-5, with 8 bases matching TRBD1. V lost 0 bases, J lost 5 bases, and 25 bases stayed unmatched. This CDR3 spans 22 amino acids. From germline, CDR1 is MNHEY and CDR2 SVGAGI. Here the CDR3 reads CASSYSRPSSPDRGRGLDTQYF. DNA of the CDR3: TGTGCCAGCAGTTACTCGAGGCCCTCCTCCCCTGACAGGGGCCGCGGGCTAGATACGCAGTATTTT.

This chain uses TRBV7-9 with TRBJ2-7, with 9 bases aligning to TRBD1. Unmatched junction bases numbered 10, after V lost 5 bases and J lost 2 bases. CDR1 and CDR2 from the germline V gene are SEHNR and FQNEAQ (reference sequence). The CDR3 consists of 16 residues. The CDR3 region is CASSKAPGQGPYEQYF. In DNA, the CDR3 is TGTGCCAGCAGCAAAGCCCCGGGACAGGGCCCCTACGAGCAGTACTTC.

The table lists this clonotype with many counts. V gene TRBV30 combines with J gene TRBJ1-1; D gene ambiguous. Germline lookup yields CDR1 GTSNPN and CDR2 SVGIG (reference sequence). The CDR3 totals 12 residues. The V end lost 2 bases, the J end lost 7 bases, and 11 bases lay between the germline ends. CDR3 nucleotide sequence: TGTGCCTGGAGTACTCAGACGAGTGAAGCTTTCTTT. Amino acid sequence: CAWSTQTSEAFF. The full variable domain, completed using reference TRBV30 and TRBJ1-1, is SQTIHQWPATLVQPVGSPLSLECTVEGTSNPNLYWYRQAAGRGLQLLFYSVGIGQISSEVPQNLSASRPQDRQFILSSKKLLLSDSGFYLCAWSTQTSEAFFGQGTRLTVV.

Many counts were recorded for this clonotype. This rearrangement joins TRBV24-1 to TRBJ2-3; 7 nucleotides align to TRBD2. The CDR3 runs to 17 residues. V was pared by 7 bases and J by 0 bases, with 12 bases of the junction left unmatched. The V gene's germline CDR1 is KGHDR and CDR2 SFDVKD. For the CDR3, the DNA is TGTGCCACCAGACGACCTCAAGCTAGCGGCAGCACAGATACGCAGTATTTT. This gives the protein CATRRPQASGSTDTQYF.

This clonotype has ten or more counts. The rearrangement uses TRBV3-1 and TRBJ2-7; D could derive from TRBD1 or TRBD2 (5 bases each). This CDR3 is 15 amino acids long. V was pared by 3 bases and J by 0 bases, with 12 bases between. CDR1 is LGHDT, CDR2 YNNKEL, per germline (reference sequence). The CDR3 here is CASSHWGTVSYEQYF. CDR3 in DNA: TGTGCCAGCAGCCATTGGGGGACGGTCTCCTACGAGCAGTACTTC.

This clonotype was detected a few times. The rearrangement uses TRBV5-5 and TRBJ1-5, with D maybe TRBD1 (6 bases). This CDR3 comprises 16 residues. V lost 1 base and J lost 6, with 17 bases in between. CDR1 is SGHKS and CDR2 is YYEKEE in the germline V gene (reference sequence). The CDR3 nucleotides are TGTGCCAGCAGCTTGTCCCTCGGGGGCTTTAGTCAGCCCCAGCATTTT. It specifies CASSLSLGGFSQPQHF.

The V gene is TRBV19, the J gene TRBJ1-2; D uncertain. The V end lost 4 bases, the J end lost 5 bases, and 5 bases lay between the germline ends. The CDR3 is 11 amino acids. Germline CDR1 reads LNHDA; CDR2 reads SQIVND (reference sequence). DNA for the CDR3: TGTGCCAGTAGTACGTTTTATGGCTACACCTTC. Protein sequence: CASSTFYGYTF.

The DNA for the CDR3 is TGCGCCAGCAGCGTTCGACTAGCGGGAGGGTACAATGAGCAGTTCTTC. Translated: CASSVRLAGGYNEQFF. V and J are TRBV4-1 and TRBJ2-1, with 14 nucleotides matching TRBD2. Trimming at V came to 5 bases and at J to 4 bases, leaving 4 bases not matched to a gene. The V gene's germline CDR1 is MGHRA and CDR2 YSYEKL. The CDR3 length is 16 residues.

The chain uses TRBV10-2 and TRBJ1-6, with TRBD1 matching over 10 bases. Germline CDR1 and CDR2: WSHSY and SAAADI. V dropped 6 bases and J dropped 4; count of bases not matched to a gene: 3. The CDR3 covers 15 residues. The CDR3 protein is CASRRGQGYNSPLHF. As DNA, the CDR3 is TGCGCCAGCAGAAGGGGACAGGGGTATAATTCACCCCTCCACTTT.

As concerns this clonotype: This may be a read error, as it is one base from a much larger clone. The chain has TRBV12-5 and TRBJ2-7, with D tentatively TRBD1 (6 bases). Trimming took off 3 bases at V and 2 bases at J, with 8 bases between the two ends. CDR1 LGHNT and CDR2 FRNRAP come from the germline V gene. The CDR3 totals 13 residues. Here the CDR3 reads CASGFGGPYEQYF. Written as DNA, the CDR3 is TGTGCTAGTGGTTTTGGGGGCCCCTACGAGCAGTACTTC. The variable domain in full, with the rest retrieved from reference TRBV12-5 and TRBJ2-7, is DARVTQTPRHKVTEMGQEVTMRCQPILGHNTVFWYRQTMMQGLELLAYFRNRAPLDDSGMPKDRFSAEMPDATLATLKIQPSEPRDSAVYFCASGFGGPYEQYFGPGTRLTVT.

This clonotype was counted a few times. With a much larger clone just one base away, this may be a read error. The CDR3 carries no conserved terminal phenylalanine or tryptophan, so it likely arises from a read error. The chain joins TRBV12-3 or TRBV12-4 to TRBJ2-7, with D unresolved. The CDR3 covers 12 residues. V was pared by 5 bases and J by 6 bases, with 11 bases between. The CDR3 DNA reads TGTGCCAGCAGTCGGAGTTGGGGCGAGCAGTACCTC. It translates to CASSRSWGEQYL.

This clonotype came up many times. V usage is TRBV20-1 and J usage is TRBJ1-5; D remains unclear. V dropped 3 bases and J dropped 0 bases, with 15 bases sitting between them. The germline V gene encodes CDR1 DFQATT and CDR2 SNEGSKA (reference sequence). The CDR3 runs 16 residues. The DNA for the CDR3 is TGCAGTGCTAGCCTTCCAGGAGAATATAGCAATCAGCCCCAGCATTTT. Translation: CSASLPGEYSNQPQHF.

This clonotype was seen ten or more times. The chain combines TRBV18 with TRBJ1-5; D remains unclear. V dropped 5 bases and J dropped 3 bases, with 5 bases sitting between them. The CDR3 has 12 residues. Looked up from germline, CDR1 is KGHSH and CDR2 is LQKENI. The CDR3 DNA is TGTGCCAGCTCAGAGTACAATCAGCCCCAGCATTTT. Translating it yields CASSEYNQPQHF.

This clonotype came up many times. The rearrangement links TRBV9 to TRBJ2-1; 7 nucleotides agree with TRBD2. CDR3 length equals 15 residues. CDR1 and CDR2 from the germline V gene are SGDLS and YYNGEE. V lost 6 bases to trimming and J lost 3 bases; unmatched junction nucleotides: 9. Written as DNA, the CDR3 is TGTGCCAGCACCTCTGGGGCTAGCGGCTACAATGAGCAGTTCTTC. Translated, it gives CASTSGASGYNEQFF. The whole variable domain, remainder taken from reference TRBV9 and TRBJ2-1, is DSGVTQTPKHLITATGQRVTLRCSPRSGDLSVYWYQQSLDQGLQFLIQYYNGEERAKGNILERFSAQQFPDLHSELNLSSLELGDSALYFCASTSGASGYNEQFFGPGTRLTVL.

This clonotype was detected a few times. The CDR3 reads CASSYSRGQGDYGYTF. The CDR3 nucleotides read TGTGCCAGCAGTTACTCCCGTGGACAGGGCGACTATGGCTACACCTTC. The rearrangement uses TRBV6-5 and TRBJ1-2, with 8 bases fitting TRBD1. Germline V gives CDR1 MNHEY, CDR2 SVGAGI. J gave up 3 bases and V 0 bases, and 6 bases lay outside the gene matches. The CDR3 extends over 16 amino acids.

V is TRBV10-3 and J is TRBJ2-3, with 8 bases lining up with TRBD2. The length of the CDR3 is 16 residues. CDR1 and CDR2 (germline): ENHRY, SYGVKD. V gave up 8 bases and J gave up 1 base; unmatched junction bases: 11. CDR3 bases: TGTGCCATCCGGAGCCGGGGGGGTGTCGGCACAGATACGCAGTATTTT. Its translation is CAIRSRGGVGTDTQYF.